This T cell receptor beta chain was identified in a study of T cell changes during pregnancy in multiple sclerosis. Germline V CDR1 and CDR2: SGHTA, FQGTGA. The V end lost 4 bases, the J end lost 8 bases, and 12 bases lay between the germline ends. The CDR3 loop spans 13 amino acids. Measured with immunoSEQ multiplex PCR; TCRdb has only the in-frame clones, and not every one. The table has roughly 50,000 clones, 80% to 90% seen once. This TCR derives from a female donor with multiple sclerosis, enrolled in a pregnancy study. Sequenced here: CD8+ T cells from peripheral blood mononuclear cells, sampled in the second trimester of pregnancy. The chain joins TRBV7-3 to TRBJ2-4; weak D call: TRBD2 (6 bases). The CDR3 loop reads CASSSMGGDIQYF. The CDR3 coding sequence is TGTGCCAGCAGCTCGATGGGGGGAGACATTCAGTACTTC.